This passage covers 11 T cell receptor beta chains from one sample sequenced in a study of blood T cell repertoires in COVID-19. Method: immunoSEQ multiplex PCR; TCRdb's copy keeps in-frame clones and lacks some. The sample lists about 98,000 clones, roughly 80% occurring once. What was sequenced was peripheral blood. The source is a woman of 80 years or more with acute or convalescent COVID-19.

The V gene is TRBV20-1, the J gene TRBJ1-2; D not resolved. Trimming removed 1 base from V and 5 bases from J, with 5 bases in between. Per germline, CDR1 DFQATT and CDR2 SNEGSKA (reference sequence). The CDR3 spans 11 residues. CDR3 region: CSARGQYGYTF. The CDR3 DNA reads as TGCAGTGCTAGAGGTCAATATGGCTACACCTTC.

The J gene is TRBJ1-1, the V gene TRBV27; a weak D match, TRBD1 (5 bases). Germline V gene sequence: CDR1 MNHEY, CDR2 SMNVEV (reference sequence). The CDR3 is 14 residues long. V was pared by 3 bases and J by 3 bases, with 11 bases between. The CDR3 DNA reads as TGTGCCAGCAGTTTCAGGGAGGGTTACACTGAAGCTTTCTTT. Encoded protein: CASSFREGYTEAFF.

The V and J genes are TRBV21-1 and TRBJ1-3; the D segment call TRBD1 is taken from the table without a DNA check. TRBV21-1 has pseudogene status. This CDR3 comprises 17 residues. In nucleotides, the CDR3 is TGTGCCAGCAGCATAAGGGACAGGGCCGACTCTGGAAACACCATATATTTT. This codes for CASSIRDRADSGNTIYF.

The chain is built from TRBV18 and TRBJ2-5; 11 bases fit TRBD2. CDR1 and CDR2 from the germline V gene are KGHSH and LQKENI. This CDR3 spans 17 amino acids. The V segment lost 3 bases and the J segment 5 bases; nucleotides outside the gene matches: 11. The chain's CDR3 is CASSPPVSGGAGETQYF. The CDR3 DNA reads TGTGCCAGCTCACCCCCGGTTAGCGGGGGGGCCGGGGAGACCCAGTACTTC. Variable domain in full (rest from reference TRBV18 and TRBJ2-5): NAGVMQNPRHLVRRRGQEARLRCSPMKGHSHVYWYRQLPEEGLKFMVYLQKENIIDESGMPKERFSAEFPKEGPSILRIQQVVRGDSAAYFCASSPPVSGGAGETQYFGPGTRLLVL.

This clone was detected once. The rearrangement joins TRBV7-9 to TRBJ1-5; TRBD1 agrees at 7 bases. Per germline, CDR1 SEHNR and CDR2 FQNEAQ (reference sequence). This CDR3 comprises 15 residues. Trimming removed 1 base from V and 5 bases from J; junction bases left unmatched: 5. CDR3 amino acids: CASSLGEGAYQPQHF. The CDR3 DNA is TGTGCCAGCAGCTTAGGTGAGGGGGCTTATCAGCCCCAGCATTTT. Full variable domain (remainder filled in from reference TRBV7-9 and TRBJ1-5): DTGVSQNPRHKITKRGQNVTFRCDPISEHNRLYWYRQTLGQGPEFLTYFQNEAQLEKSRLLSDRFSAERPKGSFSTLEIQRTEQGDSAMYLCASSLGEGAYQPQHFGDGTRLSIL.

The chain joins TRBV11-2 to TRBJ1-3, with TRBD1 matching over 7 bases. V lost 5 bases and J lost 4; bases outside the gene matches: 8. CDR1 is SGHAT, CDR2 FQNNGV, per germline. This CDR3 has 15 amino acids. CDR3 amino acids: CASSPGTANGNTIYF. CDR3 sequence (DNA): TGTGCCAGCAGCCCTGGGACAGCCAACGGAAACACCATATATTTT.

The CDR3 here is CASKRQGNTEAFF. In DNA, the CDR3 is TGTGCCAGCAAGAGACAGGGGAACACTGAAGCTTTCTTT. The chain recombines TRBV6-5 with TRBJ1-1; TRBD1 matches at 7 bases. The germline gives CDR1 MNHEY, CDR2 SVGAGI. CDR3 size: 13 residues. The ends lost 7 bases at V and 1 base at J; junction bases unmatched: 3.

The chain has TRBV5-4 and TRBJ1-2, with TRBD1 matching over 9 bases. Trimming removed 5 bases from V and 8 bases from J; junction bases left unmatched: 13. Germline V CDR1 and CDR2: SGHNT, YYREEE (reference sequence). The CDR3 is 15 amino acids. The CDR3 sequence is CASSFIQGALRGYTF. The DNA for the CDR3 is TGTGCCAGCAGTTTTATACAGGGGGCTCTGAGAGGCTACACCTTC. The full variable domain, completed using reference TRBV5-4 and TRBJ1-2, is ETGVTQSPTHLIKTRGQQVTLRCSSQSGHNTVSWYQQALGQGPQFIFQYYREEENGRGNFPPRFSGLQFPNYSSELNVNALELDDSALYLCASSFIQGALRGYTFGSGTRLTVV.

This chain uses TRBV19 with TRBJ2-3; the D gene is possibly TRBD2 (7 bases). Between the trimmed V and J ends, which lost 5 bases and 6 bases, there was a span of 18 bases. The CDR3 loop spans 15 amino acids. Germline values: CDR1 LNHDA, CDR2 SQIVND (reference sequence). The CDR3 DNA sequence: TGTGCCAGTAGTTCCGGCGGGGGCTCCTGGGATACGCAGTATTTT. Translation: CASSSGGGSWDTQYF.

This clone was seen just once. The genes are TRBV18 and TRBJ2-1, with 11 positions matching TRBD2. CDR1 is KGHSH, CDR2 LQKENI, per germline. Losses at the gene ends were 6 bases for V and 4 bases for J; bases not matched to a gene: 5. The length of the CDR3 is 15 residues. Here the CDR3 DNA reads TGTGCCAGCTCCCAACTAGCGGGGGCTTACAATGAGCAGTTCTTC. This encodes CASSQLAGAYNEQFF.

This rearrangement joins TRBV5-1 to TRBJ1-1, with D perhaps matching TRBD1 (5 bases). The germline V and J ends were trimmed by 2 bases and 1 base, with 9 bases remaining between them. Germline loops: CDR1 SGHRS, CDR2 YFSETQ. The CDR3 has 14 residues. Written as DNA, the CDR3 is TGCGCCAGCAGCTTAGGACACCAGAACACTGAAGCTTTCTTT. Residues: CASSLGHQNTEAFF.